The 16 T cell receptor beta chains given below trace back to one sample, sequenced in a study of T cells in Graves' hyperthyroidism and ophthalmopathy. TCR beta CDR3 region amplification was performed from RNA transcripts. HTBI primers were employed in a first-round RT-PCR of the TCR CDR3. Each CDR3 protein is one row after TCRdb ran MiXCR on the multiplex PCR reads. The data show some 770,000 distinct CDR3 sequences, with about 17% seen just once and approximately 8% held by the top ten. Material for sequencing was blood. The receptors were sampled from a man between 18 and 35 years old with Graves' hyperthyroidism.

This clonotype was recorded at least ten times. This chain joins TRBV28 and TRBJ2-7, with D unclear. This CDR3 spans 14 amino acids. Germline V CDR1 and CDR2: MDHEN, SYDVKM. V dropped 6 bases and J dropped 4 bases, with 16 bases sitting between them. In nucleotides, the CDR3 is TGTGCCAGCAGGGATCCGGGCCTAACGTACGAGCAGTACTTC. It yields the protein CASRDPGLTYEQYF.

This clonotype has a count of ten or more. This chain connects TRBV7-2 to TRBJ1-5; D possibly corresponds to TRBD1 (6 bases). CDR3 length: 14 residues. V lost 1 base to trimming and J lost 4 bases, with 8 bases between them. Germline V CDR1 and CDR2: SGHTA, FQGNSA. CDR3 sequence (DNA): TGTGCCAGCAGCTTAGTAGGGGGGAATCAGCCCCAGCATTTT. Encoded protein: CASSLVGGNQPQHF. Filled out from reference TRBV7-2 and TRBJ1-5, the complete variable domain reads GAGVSQSPSNKVTEKGKDVELRCDPISGHTALYWYRQSLGQGLEFLIYFQGNSAPDKSGLPSDRFSAERTGGSVSTLTIQRTQQEDSAVYLCASSLVGGNQPQHFGDGTRLSIL.

This clonotype came up many times. The chain employs TRBV11-3 and TRBJ2-1; 11 bases agree with TRBD2. This CDR3 comprises 18 residues. Germline V CDR1 and CDR2: SGHNT, YENEEA. Germline trimming cut 4 bases from V and 8 bases from J; bases unmatched to any gene: 16. This chain's CDR3 is CASSSMVAASGRRYEQFF. The CDR3 DNA is TGTGCCAGCAGCTCAATGGTGGCGGCTAGCGGGAGGAGGTATGAGCAGTTCTTC.

As regards this clonotype: It may be a read error: a sequence one base away is much more abundant. V usage is TRBV28 and J usage is TRBJ2-1, with 7 positions matching TRBD2. The trim removed 2 bases at V and 6 bases at J, leaving 4 bases unmatched. CDR3 size: 14 residues. CDR1 is MDHEN and CDR2 is SYDVKM in the germline V gene. In nucleotides, the CDR3 is TGTGCCAGCAGTTTAGTGGGAGGGGCCAATGAGCAGTTCTTC. This gives the protein CASSLVGGANEQFF.

This clonotype has ten or more counts. The J gene is TRBJ2-3, the V gene TRBV10-3, with 8 nucleotides matching TRBD2. Trimming removed 6 bases from V and 6 bases from J; junction bases left unmatched: 2. Germline loops: CDR1 ENHRY, CDR2 SYGVKD. CDR3 length: 12 residues. CDR3 nucleotide sequence: TGTGCCATCAGGCGGGAGGCGGATACGCAGTATTTT. Its protein product is CAIRREADTQYF.

Worth noting for this clonotype: A much larger clone sits a single nucleotide away, making a read error possible. Since no conserved phenylalanine or tryptophan closes the CDR3, a read error is the likely cause. The J gene is TRBJ1-2, the V gene TRBV28; 10 bases align to TRBD1. The CDR3 covers 14 residues. After removal of 4 bases from V and 7 bases from J, the junction contained 6 bases not matched to a gene. Germline V gives CDR1 MDHEN, CDR2 SYDVKM. The CDR3 DNA follows: TGTGCCAGCAGTTGGGGGACAGGGGCCTCTGGCTACACCCTC. It yields the protein CASSWGTGASGYTL.

In regard to this clonotype: A much larger clone lies a single base off, so this may be a read error. V gene TRBV6-1 combines with J gene TRBJ1-1; D is unclear. Germline values: CDR1 MNHNS, CDR2 SASEGT. The CDR3 extends over 15 amino acids. The CDR3 bases are TGTGGCAGCAGTGAAGTGAGCAATACCCCCACTGAAGCTTTCTTT. Its translation is CGSSEVSNTPTEAFF.

Remarks on this clonotype: A much larger clone differs by one base, so this may be a read error. The chain recombines TRBV28 with TRBJ2-7, with D tentatively TRBD1 or TRBD2 (5 bases each). This CDR3 has 16 amino acids. Trimming left V 4 bases short and J 3 bases short, with 19 bases between. Germline V lookup: CDR1 MDHEN, CDR2 SYDVKM. CDR3 sequence: CASSSFTGRSYYEQYF. CDR3 coding DNA: TGTGCCAGCAGTTCCTTTACGGGACGGTCCTACTACGAGCAGTACTTC.

The chain uses TRBV7-9 and TRBJ1-6; TRBD1 is a possible D gene (6 bases). The V gene's germline CDR1 is SEHNR and CDR2 FQNEAQ (reference sequence). The V and J ends lost 3 bases and 9 bases respectively, with 9 bases between them. CDR3 length: 13 residues. In nucleotides, the CDR3 is TGTGCCAGCAGCTTGACAGGAGGTTCACCCCTCCACTTT. Amino acids: CASSLTGGSPLHF.

The rearrangement uses TRBV29-1 and TRBJ1-2; D gene uncertain. The CDR3 contains 11 residues. Germline assignment: CDR1 SQVTM and CDR2 ANQGSEA. The V gene lost 4 bases and the J gene lost 5 bases, with 8 bases spanning the gap. CDR3 sequence: CSVGSTYGYTF. In nucleotides, the CDR3 is TGCAGCGTTGGAAGTACGTATGGCTACACCTTC.

The J gene is TRBJ2-1, the V gene TRBV20-1, with D maybe TRBD1 (5 bases). With 6 bases removed from V and 7 bases from J, the gap between germline ends came to 19 bases. The CDR3 is 14 amino acids. Germline CDR1 reads DFQATT; CDR2 reads SNEGSKA (reference sequence). CDR3 sequence (DNA): TGCAGTGCCCCTGGACAAGGCGCATTAAATGAGCAGTTCTTC. It translates to CSAPGQGALNEQFF.

This clonotype was detected many times. The chain recombines TRBV12-3 or TRBV12-4 with TRBJ2-7; 8 bases map to TRBD2. The trim removed 6 bases at V and 5 bases at J, leaving 12 bases unmatched. The CDR3 has 15 amino acids. The CDR3 spells CASSRGLVVYHEQYF. CDR3 sequence (DNA): TGTGCCAGCAGCCGGGGACTAGTTGTTTACCACGAGCAGTACTTC.

This clonotype came up a few times. V is TRBV6-2 or TRBV6-3 and J is TRBJ2-7; 9 bases match TRBD1. The germline CDR1 and CDR2 sequences are MNHEY and SVGEGT. The CDR3 contains 17 residues. The trim removed 6 bases at V and 3 bases at J, leaving 15 bases unmatched. Here the CDR3 DNA reads TGTGCCAGCAGCGAAAGGACCGAAAGGACAGGGGTCTACGAGCAGTACTTC. This encodes CASSERTERTGVYEQYF.

This clonotype was detected ten times or more. This chain connects TRBV28 to TRBJ1-4; weak D call: TRBD1 (5 bases). The ends were cut back, 7 bases at V and 8 bases at J, with 14 bases in the middle. The CDR3 runs to 13 residues. CDR1 and CDR2 (germline): MDHEN, SYDVKM. The CDR3 is CASNGQGWEKLFF. Here the CDR3 DNA reads TGTGCCAGCAACGGCCAGGGTTGGGAAAAACTGTTTTTT.

The chain is built from TRBV28 and TRBJ2-2; 8 nucleotides match TRBD2. CDR3 size: 17 residues. Germline assignment: CDR1 MDHEN and CDR2 SYDVKM. V lost 1 base to trimming and J lost 7 bases; unmatched junction nucleotides: 11. CDR3 in amino acids: CASSLYQSGSSIGELFF. Here the CDR3 DNA reads TGTGCCAGCAGTTTATACCAAAGCGGGAGTAGTATCGGGGAGCTGTTTTTT.

This clonotype showed up many times. V gene TRBV11-2 combines with J gene TRBJ2-3; D is perhaps TRBD2 (5 bases). Trimming removed 5 bases from V and 6 bases from J, with 15 bases in between. Germline V gene data show CDR1 as SGHAT and CDR2 as FQNNGV. CDR3 length: 14 amino acids. CDR3 loop: CASSRPRRYDTQYF. In nucleotides, the CDR3 is TGTGCCAGCAGCCGCCCCCGGAGGTACGATACGCAGTATTTT.